Each of the 27 T cell receptor beta chains below was sequenced from the same sample in a study of cytomegalovirus exposure and HLA in healthy donors. Primers: 60 Vbeta forward and 13 Jbeta reverse. Only in-frame clones appear in the TCRdb table, and some are missing; sequencing was by immunoSEQ multiplex PCR. The sample lists over 70,000 clones, around 80% seen once, with 32% in the top ten. Specimen: PBMCs. The receptors derive from a man between 50 and 59 years old in good health and CMV-seropositive.

This clone was counted a few times. The chain joins TRBV29-1 to TRBJ2-2; 7 bases fit TRBD2. The CDR3 has 13 residues. V shed 7 bases and J 5 bases; nucleotides not matched to a gene: 7. The V gene's germline CDR1 is SQVTM and CDR2 ANQGSEA. CDR3 DNA: TGCAGCGGGGCGTCCGGGAGGACCGGGGAGCTGTTTTTT. Protein product: CSGASGRTGELFF.

The CDR3 region has the DNA TGTGCCAGCTCACCAAGCAGGGGGCAATCAGATACGCAGTATTTT. It codes for CASSPSRGQSDTQYF. The chain is built from TRBV18 and TRBJ2-3, with 8 bases fitting TRBD1. Germline V gene lookup returns CDR1 KGHSH and CDR2 LQKENI. CDR3 length: 15 amino acids. J gave up 4 bases and V 2 bases, and 5 bases lay outside the gene matches.

The V gene is TRBV30, the J gene TRBJ1-5; weak D call: TRBD1 (6 bases). Germline V gene lookup returns CDR1 GTSNPN and CDR2 SVGIG (reference sequence). This CDR3 is 13 amino acids long. The ends were cut back, 1 base at V and 4 bases at J, with 8 bases in the middle. In DNA form, the CDR3 reads TGTGCCTGGAGTGAAGGGGGTAATCAGCCCCAGCATTTT. Translated: CAWSEGGNQPQHF.

This rearrangement joins TRBV2 to TRBJ2-1, with 8 nucleotides matching TRBD1. The germline CDR1 and CDR2 sequences are SNHLY and FYNNEI. CDR3 size: 14 residues. V lost 5 bases and J lost 5; bases outside the gene matches: 5. CDR3 protein: CASSFQGANNEQFF. As DNA, the CDR3 is TGTGCCAGCAGTTTCCAGGGGGCGAACAATGAGCAGTTCTTC.

To note about this clone: Other DNA sequences of this sample code for an identical CDR3. This chain connects TRBV7-8 to TRBJ2-7; 7 nucleotides line up with TRBD1. Trimming at V came to 5 bases and at J to 2 bases, leaving 3 bases not matched to a gene. CDR1 and CDR2 from the germline V gene are SGHVS and FQNEAQ. The CDR3 is 13 residues long. The CDR3 loop is CASSLGTAYEQYF. CDR3 in DNA: TGTGCCAGCAGCCTTGGGACAGCCTACGAGCAGTACTTC.

This chain joins TRBV19 and TRBJ2-7, with 9 bases matching TRBD2. With V trimmed by 3 bases and J by 5 bases, 5 bases remained unmatched. Germline CDR1 is LNHDA and CDR2 is SQIVND (reference sequence). CDR3 size: 14 residues. In DNA, the CDR3 is TGTGCCAGTAGTATTAGCGGGAGCGTCCACGAGCAGTACTTC. Residues: CASSISGSVHEQYF.

The chain combines TRBV19 with TRBJ2-5; 10 nucleotides agree with TRBD1. The assigned J gene may be wrong: the sequence end matches TRBJ2-7 better. CDR3 length: 14 amino acids. Germline V lookup: CDR1 LNHDA, CDR2 SQIVND (reference sequence). CDR3 sequence reads: CASSFRDRGYEQYF. The DNA for the CDR3 is TGTGCCAGTAGTTTCCGGGACAGGGGATACGAGCAGTACTTC.

In its sample, this clone was seen once. The gene calls are TRBV30 and TRBJ2-5, with 8 positions matching TRBD2. The germline V gene encodes CDR1 GTSNPN and CDR2 SVGIG (reference sequence). The ends lost 8 bases at V and 5 bases at J; junction bases unmatched: 10. The CDR3 loop spans 13 amino acids. The chain's CDR3 is CAIGGGIRETQYF. CDR3 nucleotides: TGTGCCATCGGGGGGGGCATTAGGGAGACCCAGTACTTC.

The rearrangement uses TRBV7-8 and TRBJ2-5; D is possibly TRBD2 (5 bases). CDR1 is SGHVS and CDR2 is FQNEAQ in the germline V gene. V was shortened by 3 bases and J by 9 bases, with 14 bases between the two germline ends. The CDR3 is made up of 13 amino acids. The CDR3 DNA follows: TGTGCCAGCAGCTTCGTCCCCATCGGGGCCCAGTACTTC. This codes for CASSFVPIGAQYF.

The chain is built from TRBV2 and TRBJ2-1; the D gene is possibly TRBD2 (6 bases). CDR3 length: 12 residues. The germline gives CDR1 SNHLY, CDR2 FYNNEI. Trimming removed 8 bases from V and 3 bases from J, with 8 bases in between. CDR3 coding DNA: TGTGCCAGCCGGGAGTTCTACAATGAGCAGTTCTTC. The encoded protein is CASREFYNEQFF.

DNA of the CDR3: TGTGCCAGCAGCCTAGGGACGGACAGTTTGGCGTACTTC. Amino acids: CASSLGTDSLAYF. The V gene is TRBV5-4, the J gene TRBJ2-7, with TRBD1 as a possible D gene (6 bases). Looked up from germline, CDR1 is SGHNT and CDR2 is YYREEE (reference sequence). V dropped 4 bases and J dropped 12 bases, with 20 bases sitting between them. The CDR3 is 13 residues long.

V gene TRBV10-3 combines with J gene TRBJ1-5; tentatively, D is TRBD1 (6 bases). From germline, CDR1 is ENHRY and CDR2 SYGVKD. CDR3 length: 15 amino acids. The V gene lost 2 bases and the J gene lost 5 bases, with 13 bases spanning the gap. CDR3 DNA sequence: TGTGCCATCAGTGAGGGCAGGGGATCCGATCAGCCCCAGCATTTT. Translation: CAISEGRGSDQPQHF.

V usage is TRBV7-9 and J usage is TRBJ2-1; a weak D match, TRBD2 (5 bases). This CDR3 has 15 amino acids. Germline V gene lookup returns CDR1 SEHNR and CDR2 FQNEAQ (reference sequence). The V and J ends lost 0 bases and 8 bases respectively, with 14 bases between them. The CDR3 here is CASSLAVGMKYEQFF. The DNA of the CDR3 is TGTGCCAGCAGCTTAGCGGTCGGGATGAAATATGAGCAGTTCTTC. The whole variable domain, remainder taken from reference TRBV7-9 and TRBJ2-1, is DTGVSQNPRHKITKRGQNVTFRCDPISEHNRLYWYRQTLGQGPEFLTYFQNEAQLEKSRLLSDRFSAERPKGSFSTLEIQRTEQGDSAMYLCASSLAVGMKYEQFFGPGTRLTVL.

The J gene is TRBJ2-1, the V gene TRBV7-7, with TRBD1 identical over 9 bases. The trim removed 5 bases at V and 8 bases at J, leaving 13 bases unmatched. The CDR3 runs 16 residues. Germline-derived CDR1 and CDR2 are SSHAT and FNYEAQ (reference sequence). Here the CDR3 reads CASSRLTGGKGDEQFF. In nucleotides, the CDR3 is TGTGCCAGCAGCCGTCTTACAGGGGGCAAGGGCGATGAGCAGTTCTTC.

The chain recombines TRBV19 with TRBJ1-2; 8 positions match TRBD1. Germline V gene sequence: CDR1 LNHDA, CDR2 SQIVND (reference sequence). This CDR3 has 14 residues. With 4 bases clipped from V and 8 bases from J, the junction kept 9 bases outside the gene matches. In DNA, the CDR3 is TGTGCCAGTAGTAGCCTGGACAGGGAGGTAGGCTACACCTTC. Translating it yields CASSSLDREVGYTF.

The chain links TRBV5-8 to TRBJ1-2, with TRBD1 as a possible D gene (6 bases). The germline gives CDR1 SGHTS, CDR2 YDEGEE. The CDR3 has 15 amino acids. The V and J ends lost 1 base and 2 bases respectively, with 12 bases between them. As DNA, the CDR3 is TGTGCCAGCAGCTTGTTAACAGGGTCCAACTATGGCTACACCTTC. Translation: CASSLLTGSNYGYTF.

Comment on this clone: One junction end disagrees with the germline gene, perhaps due to a read error. This chain joins TRBV4-1 and TRBJ2-4; 8 bases align to TRBD1. The CDR3 contains 17 residues. From germline, CDR1 is MGHRA and CDR2 YSYEKL. CDR3 DNA: TGCGCCAGCAGCCAAGTCCGGGCAGGGGGCGCCGGAAACAGTCAGTACTTC. Translation: CASSQVRAGGAGNSQYF.

Concerning this clone itself: Distinct nucleotide sequences in the sample also encode this CDR3. V usage is TRBV30 and J usage is TRBJ2-4, with 8 bases matching TRBD1. J lost 12 bases, V lost 0 bases, and 16 bases had no gene match. Germline V CDR1 and CDR2: GTSNPN, SVGIG (reference sequence). This CDR3 comprises 16 residues. The CDR3 DNA is TGTGCCTGGAGTGTACCCCCGGGATTACAGGGGGGCAGTCAGTACTTC. Residues: CAWSVPPGLQGGSQYF.

The gene calls are TRBV30 and TRBJ1-3; D gene uncertain. Per germline, CDR1 GTSNPN and CDR2 SVGIG (reference sequence). The V end was cut by 4 bases, the J end by 1 base, with 17 bases between. The CDR3 sequence is 16 residues long. The CDR3: CAWKEDYAWSGNTIYF. In nucleotides, the CDR3 is TGTGCCTGGAAAGAAGACTACGCATGGTCTGGAAACACCATATATTTT.

The V call is TRBV7-8, the J call TRBJ2-3; the D gene is possibly TRBD2 (6 bases). With 8 bases removed from V and 4 bases from J, the gap between germline ends came to 19 bases. The germline gives CDR1 SGHVS, CDR2 FQNEAQ. There are 15 residues in the CDR3. The CDR3 sequence is CASGSRSGLSDTQYF. CDR3 nucleotide sequence: TGTGCCAGCGGCAGCAGGAGCGGGCTGTCAGATACGCAGTATTTT.

V usage is TRBV7-9 and J usage is TRBJ2-3; D is ambiguous. From germline, CDR1 is SEHNR and CDR2 FQNEAQ (reference sequence). The CDR3 length is 12 residues. Trimming removed 1 base from V and 6 bases from J, with 5 bases in between. CDR3 amino acids: CASSLDADTQYF. CDR3 coding DNA: TGTGCCAGCAGCTTAGATGCGGATACGCAGTATTTT.

The gene calls are TRBV10-3 and TRBJ1-3, with 8 bases aligning to TRBD1. The J segment lost 0 bases and the V segment lost 4 bases, leaving 5 bases of the junction unmatched. The CDR3 covers 16 residues. The germline CDR1 and CDR2 sequences are ENHRY and SYGVKD. CDR3: CAISVHDRGSGNTIYF. DNA for the CDR3: TGTGCCATCAGTGTTCACGACAGGGGCTCTGGAAACACCATATATTTT.

The V and J genes are TRBV19 and TRBJ2-7; the match to TRBD2 covers 11 bases. The CDR3 extends over 14 amino acids. CDR1 and CDR2 (germline): LNHDA, SQIVND (reference sequence). V was clipped by 6 bases and J by 3 bases; unmatched bases: 4. CDR3 residues: CASSFTSGSYEQYF. In nucleotides, the CDR3 is TGTGCCAGTAGCTTCACTAGCGGGAGCTACGAGCAGTACTTC.

The V gene is TRBV5-1, the J gene TRBJ2-1; 7 nucleotides match TRBD1. V trimming: 4 bases; J trimming: 3 bases; junction bases outside the gene matches: 4. Germline V lookup: CDR1 SGHRS, CDR2 YFSETQ. The CDR3 length is 14 residues. CDR3 sequence: CASSPWDSYNEQFF. Written as DNA, the CDR3 is TGCGCCAGCAGCCCCTGGGACAGCTACAATGAGCAGTTCTTC.

V usage is TRBV30 and J usage is TRBJ1-1; the D is unclear. CDR3 length: 13 residues. The V end lost 2 bases, the J end lost 1 base, and 8 bases lay between the germline ends. Germline values: CDR1 GTSNPN, CDR2 SVGIG (reference sequence). CDR3 in DNA: TGTGCCTGGAGTCTACGGTCGAACACTGAAGCTTTCTTT. Protein product: CAWSLRSNTEAFF. The full variable domain, in which reference TRBV30 and TRBJ1-1 provide the parts outside the CDR3, is SQTIHQWPATLVQPVGSPLSLECTVEGTSNPNLYWYRQAAGRGLQLLFYSVGIGQISSEVPQNLSASRPQDRQFILSSKKLLLSDSGFYLCAWSLRSNTEAFFGQGTRLTVV.

The CDR3 reads CASSPREGAYNEQFF. DNA of the CDR3: TGTGCCAGCAGCCCGCGGGAGGGGGCCTACAATGAGCAGTTCTTC. The gene calls are TRBV14 and TRBJ2-1; 9 bases are shared with TRBD2. Germline V lookup: CDR1 SGHDN, CDR2 FVKESK. This CDR3 region has 15 residues. V lost 4 bases and J lost 2; bases outside the gene matches: 3.

The chain recombines TRBV7-2 with TRBJ2-6, with TRBD1 identical over 7 bases. Trimming removed 5 bases from V and 4 bases from J; junction bases left unmatched: 11. Germline lookup yields CDR1 SGHTA and CDR2 FQGNSA. This CDR3 comprises 17 residues. This CDR3 is CASSQGGPVSGANVLTF. The CDR3 DNA reads as TGTGCCAGCAGCCAAGGGGGCCCAGTGTCGGGGGCCAACGTCCTGACTTTC.